Shown below are 5 T cell receptor beta chains from a single sample sequenced in a study of blood T cell repertoires in COVID-19. The protocol was immunoSEQ multiplex PCR, while the TCRdb copy is restricted to in-frame clones and leaves out a portion. The sample holds over 40,000 clones, around 93% seen once. The source material was peripheral blood. Receptor source: a human donor in a cohort sampled during active COVID-19.

The chain uses TRBV29-1 and TRBJ1-5, with 7 nucleotides matching TRBD1. The CDR3 contains 14 residues. The V segment lost 7 bases and the J segment 3 bases; nucleotides outside the gene matches: 9. From germline, CDR1 is SQVTM and CDR2 ANQGSEA. CDR3 residues: CSAMSGTANQPQHF. CDR3 coding DNA: TGCAGCGCTATGTCGGGGACAGCCAATCAGCCCCAGCATTTT.

J is TRBJ1-1 and V is TRBV3-1 (or the pseudogene TRBV3-2); D ambiguous. CDR3 length: 13 amino acids. Trimming stripped 2 bases from V and 4 bases from J, with 8 bases between. From germline, CDR1 is LGHDT and CDR2 YNNKEL (reference sequence). The CDR3 DNA reads as TGTGCCAGCAGCCAACGGGTTGCCACTGAAGCTTTCTTT. Residues: CASSQRVATEAFF.

The chain links TRBV9 to TRBJ2-1; D call uncertain. Deletions cut 0 bases from V and 4 bases from J, with 8 bases between. Germline lookup yields CDR1 SGDLS and CDR2 YYNGEE. The CDR3 runs to 14 residues. The CDR3 reads CASSVASTYNEQFF. The CDR3 nucleotides read TGTGCCAGCAGCGTAGCTTCCACTTACAATGAGCAGTTCTTC.

This clone was picked up one time. The chain carries TRBV30 and TRBJ2-5; 7 nucleotides agree with TRBD2. The CDR3 loop spans 16 amino acids. The germline gives CDR1 GTSNPN, CDR2 SVGIG (reference sequence). The ends lost 0 bases at V and 5 bases at J; junction bases unmatched: 12. CDR3 in amino acids: CAWSVLATRGWETQYF. In DNA, the CDR3 is TGTGCCTGGAGTGTACTAGCGACAAGAGGGTGGGAGACCCAGTACTTC. Complete variable domain (other parts from reference TRBV30 and TRBJ2-5): SQTIHQWPATLVQPVGSPLSLECTVEGTSNPNLYWYRQAAGRGLQLLFYSVGIGQISSEVPQNLSASRPQDRQFILSSKKLLLSDSGFYLCAWSVLATRGWETQYFGPGTRLLVL.

This chain links TRBV7-9 with TRBJ1-1; D might be TRBD1 (5 bases). This CDR3 has 14 amino acids. The V end lost 6 bases, the J end lost 5 bases, and 16 bases lay between the germline ends. Germline V gene lookup returns CDR1 SEHNR and CDR2 FQNEAQ (reference sequence). The CDR3 loop is CASSGRDWITEAFF. In DNA, the CDR3 is TGTGCCAGCAGTGGCAGGGATTGGATAACTGAAGCTTTCTTT.